This passage covers 17 T cell receptor beta chains from one sample sequenced in a study of tumor-infiltrating lymphocytes in primary liver carcinoma. With around 490 ng total RNA as template and a constant-region primer, TCR beta cDNA was made. Three nested multiplex PCR rounds, a slightly modified ARM-PCR, produced the libraries for TCR beta. The two initial PCR rounds, about 9 cycles each, used TRBV1-TRBV30 forward and C-beta reverse primers. Each CDR3 protein is one row after TCRdb ran MiXCR on the multiplex PCR reads. This sample carries about 30,000 distinct CDR3 sequences, less than 75% of them seen once, and the ten largest clones take 30% to 40%. Co-extracting RNA and DNA was done with roughly 17-34 mg of unsorted bulk tissue as input. Sequenced input: liver tumor tissue from sampling region 3. Subset noted: tumor region T3, left-lateral pole. The receptors derive from a young woman with primary liver carcinoma and hepatitis B virus infection.

V usage is TRBV6-2 or TRBV6-3 and J usage is TRBJ2-7, with D hard to call. Germline CDR1 reads MNHEY; CDR2 reads SVGEGT. V shed 0 bases and J shed 3 bases, with 21 bases lying between them. The CDR3 totals 18 residues. CDR3 loop: CASSYSWTFHSNNYEQYF. The CDR3 bases are TGTGCCAGCAGTTACTCGTGGACGTTCCACTCGAATAACTACGAGCAGTACTTC.

Many counts were recorded for this clonotype. The chain has TRBV29-1 and TRBJ1-5; no firm D call. Trimming took 0 bases from V and 6 from J, leaving 9 bases between them. In germline, CDR1 is SQVTM, CDR2 ANQGSEA. The CDR3 totals 13 residues. The CDR3 coding sequence is TGCAGCGTTGAAGAGGCACCTGGTCAGCCCCAGCATTTT. This codes for CSVEEAPGQPQHF.

The DNA for the CDR3 is TGTGCCAACACTCCCGCAGGGGCCTTCAATCAGCCCCAGCATTTT. The encoded protein is CANTPAGAFNQPQHF. The chain carries TRBV28 and TRBJ1-5, with D perhaps matching TRBD1 (6 bases). Trimming took 10 bases from V and 3 from J, leaving 19 bases between them. Germline V gene sequence: CDR1 MDHEN, CDR2 SYDVKM. CDR3 length: 15 residues.

Concerning this clonotype itself: One end of the junction is discordant with germline, which a read error may explain. The rearrangement links TRBV4-3 to TRBJ2-1; 7 bases map to TRBD2. The CDR3 runs 16 residues. The germline gives CDR1 LGHNA, CDR2 YSLEER. The CDR3 region is CASSQDWDYAYNGQFF. CDR3 bases: TGCGCCAGCAGCCAAGATTGGGACTATGCCTATAATGGGCAGTTCTTC.

As concerns this clonotype: Germline and junction disagree at one end, which may indicate a read error. This chain connects TRBV5-4 to TRBJ2-1; D remains unclear. Germline CDR1 SGHNT, CDR2 YYREEE (reference sequence). There are 16 residues in the CDR3. The CDR3 region is CASSLVDLVSYNEQSF. As DNA, the CDR3 is TGTGCCAGCAGCTTGGTCGACCTAGTGTCCTACAATGAGCAGTCCTTC.

Worth noting for this clonotype: One end of the junction does not line up with germline, which may come from a read error. The CDR3 protein is CASIQVQEANYGYIF. CDR3 DNA sequence: TGTGCCAGCATCCAAGTACAGGAGGCTAACTATGGCTACATCTTC. The chain is built from TRBV28 and TRBJ1-2; D is perhaps TRBD1 (5 bases). Germline loops: CDR1 MDHEN, CDR2 SYDVKM. The CDR3 is made up of 15 amino acids.

This clonotype has at least ten counts. The J gene is TRBJ1-2, the V gene TRBV28; tentatively, D is TRBD1 (6 bases). Germline lookup yields CDR1 MDHEN and CDR2 SYDVKM. V shed 9 bases and J shed 5 bases, with 19 bases lying between them. The CDR3 spans 14 residues. The CDR3: CASRSRGFSYGYTF. The CDR3, as DNA: TGTGCCAGTCGGAGTAGGGGGTTTTCTTATGGCTACACCTTC.

To note about this clonotype: A much larger clonotype is one base distant, so this may be a read error. Lacking the conserved final phenylalanine or tryptophan, this CDR3 likely reflects a read error. Because the CDR3's place on the DNA is in doubt, the DNA is left out and the CDR3 is given as listed by TCRdb. This sequence joins TRBV4-1 and TRBJ2-1; the D segment call TRBD1 is taken from the table without a DNA check. The germline CDR1 and CDR2 sequences are MGHRA and YSYEKL. The CDR3 length is 12 residues, termini included. The CDR3 sequence is CASSQEKGRKFL.

Concerning this clonotype: At one boundary the junction diverges from the germline segment, which might be a read error. The genes are TRBV7-8 and TRBJ1-5; D possibly corresponds to TRBD1 (6 bases). The germline V gene has CDR1 SGHVS and CDR2 FQNEAQ. This CDR3 spans 14 amino acids. The CDR3 sequence is CASSLSQGTEPQHF. In nucleotides, the CDR3 is TGTGCCAGCAGCTTATCACAGGGCACTGAGCCCCAGCATTTC.

With respect to this clonotype: One end of the junction fails to match germline, which may point to a read error. The chain uses TRBV11-2 and TRBJ2-2; TRBD2 is a possible D gene (5 bases). The CDR3 has 14 amino acids. Germline V lookup: CDR1 SGHAT, CDR2 FQNNGV. CDR3 region: CACSKGRESGELLF. For the CDR3, the DNA is TGTGCCTGCAGCAAAGGCCGGGAATCCGGGGAACTGCTTTTT. Filled out from reference TRBV11-2 and TRBJ2-2, the complete variable domain reads EAGVAQSPRYKIIEKRQSVAFWCNPISGHATLYWYQQILGQGPKLLIQFQNNGVVDDSQLPKDRFSAERLKGVDSTLKIQPAKLEDSAVYLCACSKGRESGELLFGEGSRLTVL.

About this clonotype itself: The conserved phenylalanine or tryptophan normally closing the CDR3 is absent here, so this likely arose from a read error. The chain couples TRBV6-5 to TRBJ2-5; D perhaps matches TRBD2 (5 bases). The CDR3 is 13 residues long. The V gene's germline CDR1 is MNHEY and CDR2 SVGAGI. The germline V and J ends were trimmed by 5 bases and 7 bases, with 14 bases remaining between them. CDR3 sequence reads: CASSTERRLTQYL. CDR3 sequence (DNA): TGTGCCAGCAGTACCGAGAGGAGGCTGACCCAGTACCTC.

To note about this clonotype: The junction departs from germline at one end; a sequencing error may be responsible. The CDR3 loop reads CPRSLVKGSGELFF. In DNA form, the CDR3 reads TGTCCCAGGAGCTTAGTGAAAGGGTCCGGGGAGCTGTTTTTT. The V gene is TRBV13, the J gene TRBJ2-2; D remains unclear. The CDR3 runs 14 residues. Per the germline V gene, CDR1 is PRHDT and CDR2 is FYEKMQ (reference sequence). Based on the CDR3 plus reference TRBV13 and TRBJ2-2, the full variable domain is AAGVIQSPRHLIKEKRETATLKCYPIPRHDTVYWYQQGPGQDPQFLISFYEKMQSDKGSIPDRFSAQQFSDYHSELNMSSLELGDSALYFCPRSLVKGSGELFFGEGSRLTVL.

This sequence joins TRBV11-3 and TRBJ2-5; weak D call: TRBD1 (6 bases). Germline V gene sequence: CDR1 SGHNT, CDR2 YENEEA. The CDR3 covers 15 residues. The DNA for the CDR3 is TGTGAGAGCAGTCAGTGGGACAACTATCAAGAGACCCAGTACTTC. Amino acids: CESSQWDNYQETQYF.

This clonotype has at least ten counts. The rearrangement joins TRBV11-2 to TRBJ2-5; D may correspond to TRBD1 or TRBD2 (6 bases each). V was shortened by 4 bases and J by 0 bases, with 15 bases between the two germline ends. Germline V lookup: CDR1 SGHAT, CDR2 FQNNGV. This CDR3 is 16 amino acids long. The CDR3 reads CASSSGSRGDQETQYF. Here the CDR3 DNA reads TGTGCCAGCAGCTCCGGGAGTAGGGGGGACCAAGAGACCCAGTACTTC. Full variable domain (outside the CDR3, taken from reference TRBV11-2 and TRBJ2-5): EAGVAQSPRYKIIEKRQSVAFWCNPISGHATLYWYQQILGQGPKLLIQFQNNGVVDDSQLPKDRFSAERLKGVDSTLKIQPAKLEDSAVYLCASSSGSRGDQETQYFGPGTRLLVL.

This clonotype was counted only a few times. No conserved phenylalanine or tryptophan is present at the end of the CDR3, so a read error is the likely explanation. The limits of the CDR3 on the DNA are not certain, so only TCRdb's listed CDR3 is given. The chain couples TRBV12-3 or TRBV12-4 to TRBJ2-2; the table's D call, TRBD2, has no DNA check behind it. The CDR3 is 16 residues long, counting both termini. CDR3 residues: CATSPGGRASTGELIY.

On this clonotype itself: At one of its ends the junction is not consistent with the germline gene, which may arise from a read error. The V and J genes are TRBV11-2 and TRBJ1-1; the D gene is possibly TRBD1 (5 bases). Germline V gene data show CDR1 as SGHAT and CDR2 as FQNNGV. CDR3 length: 20 residues. The CDR3 coding sequence is TGTGCCAGCAGCGCTCGGGACGGGGGGTGCAAGAGGTGGAGTAACACTGAAACTTTCTTT. The encoded protein is CASSARDGGCKRWSNTETFF. Drawing the rest from reference TRBV11-2 and TRBJ1-1, the complete variable domain is EAGVAQSPRYKIIEKRQSVAFWCNPISGHATLYWYQQILGQGPKLLIQFQNNGVVDDSQLPKDRFSAERLKGVDSTLKIQPAKLEDSAVYLCASSARDGGCKRWSNTETFFGQGTRLTVV.

This clonotype is a singleton in its sample. V and J are TRBV29-1 and TRBJ2-1; D might be TRBD2 (5 bases). The CDR3 spans 12 residues. CDR1 SQVTM and CDR2 ANQGSEA come from the germline V gene. Between the trimmed V and J ends, which lost 8 bases and 8 bases, there was a span of 16 bases. The DNA for the CDR3 is TGCAGCTTCAAGGACTGGCGGGATGAGCAGTTCTTC. The encoded protein is CSFKDWRDEQFF.